This T cell receptor beta chain emerged from a study of blood T cell repertoires in COVID-19. Study background: Material from acute and convalescent COVID-19 was sourced from the United States, Italy and Spain. PBMCs, B-cell-depleted T cells, or T cells provided the cDNA or gDNA that made up the material.

Original analysis: The assay estimated nucleated cells by amplifying reference gene primers. Some clones are missing from TCRdb's copy, which holds only in-frame ones; the method was immunoSEQ multiplex PCR. The V and J calls and clone size are taken from that table; D and trimming were inferred from the DNA. The profile shows approximately 62,000 clones, over 80% of them singletons. The CDR3 contains 16 residues. Per germline, CDR1 SGHTS and CDR2 YDEGEE. V was pared by 1 base and J by 2 bases, with 13 bases between. The clonotype comes from a human donor with active COVID-19. The donor label of this sample is uncertain. Sequencing was carried out using peripheral blood. The gene calls are TRBV5-8 and TRBJ2-1, with D possibly being TRBD1 (6 bases). DNA of the CDR3: TGTGCCAGCAGCTTGTTAGGACAGACTCCCTACAATGAGCAGTTCTTC. Its protein is CASSLLGQTPYNEQFF.